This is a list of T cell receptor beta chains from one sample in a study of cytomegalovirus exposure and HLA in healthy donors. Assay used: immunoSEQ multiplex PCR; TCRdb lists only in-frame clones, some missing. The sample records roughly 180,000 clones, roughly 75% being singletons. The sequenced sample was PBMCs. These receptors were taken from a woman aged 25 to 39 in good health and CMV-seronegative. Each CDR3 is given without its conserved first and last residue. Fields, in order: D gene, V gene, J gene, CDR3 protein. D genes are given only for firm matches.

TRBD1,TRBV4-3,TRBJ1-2,ASSQTWGQGFYGYT
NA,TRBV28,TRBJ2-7,ASSLPGALTEQY
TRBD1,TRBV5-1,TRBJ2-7,ASSLVLQGANEQY
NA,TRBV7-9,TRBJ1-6,ASSLIGSPLH
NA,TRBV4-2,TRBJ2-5,ASSQVQGGGTQY
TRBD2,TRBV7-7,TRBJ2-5,ASSLSGGETQY
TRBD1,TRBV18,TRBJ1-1,ASLRGIGGEAF
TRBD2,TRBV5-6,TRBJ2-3,ASSPGTSGGASTDTQY
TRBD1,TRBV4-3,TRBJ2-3,ASSQDHRGLSTDTQY
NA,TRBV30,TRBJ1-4,AWSVPGRRVVNEKLF
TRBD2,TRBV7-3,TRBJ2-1,ASSLMGGGGDEQF
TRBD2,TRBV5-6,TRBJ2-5,ASSWGRGQETQY
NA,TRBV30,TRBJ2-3,AWDTGLAGTDTQY
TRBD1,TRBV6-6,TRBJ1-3,ATSDRGGGNTIY
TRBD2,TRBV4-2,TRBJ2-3,ASSQRSSGGAPSTDTQY
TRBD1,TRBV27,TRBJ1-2,ASTRSRGQGDGYT
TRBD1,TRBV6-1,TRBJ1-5,ASRLRDRGNQPQH
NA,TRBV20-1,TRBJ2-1,SASRGVEQF
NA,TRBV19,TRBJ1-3,ASSIDGDNSGNTIY
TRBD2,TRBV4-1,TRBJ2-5,ASSHPSGGSSSTQY
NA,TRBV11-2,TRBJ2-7,ASSLRDEQY
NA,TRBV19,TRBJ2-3,ASSLPGAGAGGADTQY
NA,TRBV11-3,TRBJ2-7,ASSLNLPRTSYEQY
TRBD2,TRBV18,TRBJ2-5,ASSTASGGETQY
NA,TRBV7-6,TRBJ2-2,ASSPAGELF
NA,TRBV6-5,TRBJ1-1,ASRPDRRWYTEAF
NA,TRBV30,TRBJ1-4,AWSGYGGNEKLF
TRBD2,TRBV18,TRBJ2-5,ASSTLGLAGYQETQY
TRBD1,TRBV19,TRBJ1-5,ASSPWDRGLRH